This passage covers 28 T cell receptor beta chains from one sample sequenced in a study of long-term antiretroviral therapy in people with HIV (dated 2022 in TCRdb). The immunoSEQ hsTCRB v3.0 assay was used at survey level resolution for TRB variable region sequencing. TCRdb retrieved this table from immuneACCESS and kept in-frame rearrangements only. Not all clones are present; in checked studies, unresolved V genes account for under half, and no reason is known for the remainder. This sample lists over 25,000 clones; roughly 80% were detected once. The ten top clones hold roughly 9.5% of the sample. Source: unsorted PBMCs, taken 3 years after starting antiretroviral therapy. The receptors shown here come from a middle-aged man with HIV.

The chain is built from TRBV6-1 and TRBJ2-5; D gene uncertain. CDR1 and CDR2 (germline): MNHNS, SASEGT. V lost 2 bases, J lost 5 bases, and 9 bases lay in between. CDR3 length equals 13 residues. CDR3 sequence: CASSERVFETQYF. The CDR3 DNA sequence: TGTGCCAGCAGTGAACGAGTGTTCGAGACCCAGTACTTC.

The V gene is TRBV11-1, the J gene TRBJ2-1, with 7 bases aligning to TRBD2. The CDR3 runs to 17 residues. J was trimmed by 7 bases and V by 0 bases; bases with no gene match: 12. Germline V gene sequence: CDR1 SGHAT, CDR2 FQDESV (reference sequence). CDR3 sequence: CASSLASASGLGNEQFF. As DNA, the CDR3 is TGTGCCAGCAGCTTAGCATCGGCTAGCGGACTCGGAAATGAGCAGTTCTTC.

CDR3 residues: CASSRTSEGELFF. Written as DNA, the CDR3 is TGTGCCAGCAGTCGTACTAGCGAGGGGGAGCTGTTTTTT. This chain connects TRBV6-4 to TRBJ2-2, with 7 bases identical to TRBD2. The CDR3 is made up of 13 amino acids. V lost 5 bases and J lost 8; bases outside the gene matches: 5. Per germline, CDR1 MRHNA and CDR2 SNTAGT.

This clone was seen a few times. The V and J genes are TRBV6-4 and TRBJ1-1; D is possibly TRBD1 (6 bases). CDR3 length equals 14 residues. Deletions cut 3 bases from V and 1 base from J, with 9 bases between. Germline values: CDR1 MRHNA, CDR2 SNTAGT. CDR3 residues: CASSDSDRNTEAFF. For the CDR3, the DNA is TGTGCCAGCAGTGATTCGGACAGGAACACTGAAGCTTTCTTT.

Only one count was recorded for this clone. The chain joins TRBV27 to TRBJ1-5; D gene unclear. The CDR3 runs 14 residues. V gave up 1 base and J gave up 4 bases, with 8 bases separating them. From germline, CDR1 is MNHEY and CDR2 SMNVEV (reference sequence). The CDR3 DNA sequence: TGTGCCAGCAGTTTATTGGGGTCTAATCAGCCCCAGCATTTT. Translating gives CASSLLGSNQPQHF.

This clone appeared a few times. The chain carries TRBV4-1 and TRBJ2-1, with D maybe TRBD2 (6 bases). Germline lookup yields CDR1 MGHRA and CDR2 YSYEKL. V lost 1 base to trimming and J lost 9 bases, with 7 bases between them. CDR3 length: 12 amino acids. The CDR3 is CASSQVGGEQFF. The CDR3 nucleotides are TGCGCCAGCAGCCAAGTGGGGGGTGAGCAGTTCTTC.

The gene calls are TRBV9 and TRBJ2-3; 10 nucleotides align to TRBD1. Germline-derived CDR1 and CDR2 are SGDLS and YYNGEE. V dropped 0 bases and J dropped 6; count of bases not matched to a gene: 4. This CDR3 has 15 amino acids. In DNA, the CDR3 is TGTGCCAGCAGCGTAGAGGGACAGGGGTGGGATACGCAGTATTTT. Amino acid sequence: CASSVEGQGWDTQYF.

The CDR3 sequence: CASSDTVGTRPFNEQFF. DNA of the CDR3: TGTGCCAGCAGCGACACAGTCGGGACTAGACCCTTTAATGAGCAGTTCTTC. The rearrangement joins TRBV6-4 to TRBJ2-1; 8 bases are shared with TRBD2. CDR1 and CDR2 from the germline V gene are MRHNA and SNTAGT. CDR3 length equals 17 residues. V lost 6 bases and J lost 7; bases outside the gene matches: 17.

The CDR3 is CASSLGGGVEAFF. CDR3 DNA sequence: TGTGCCAGCAGCTTAGGTGGAGGGGTTGAAGCTTTCTTT. The chain employs TRBV11-2 and TRBJ1-1; D possibly corresponds to TRBD1 (5 bases). The CDR3 runs to 13 residues. V gave up 1 base and J gave up 7 bases, with 10 bases separating them. Germline CDR1 and CDR2: SGHAT and FQNNGV.

The rearrangement joins TRBV18 to TRBJ1-4; D possibly corresponds to TRBD1 (6 bases). Trimming removed 6 bases from V and 6 bases from J, with 17 bases in between. Germline V gives CDR1 KGHSH, CDR2 LQKENI. This CDR3 has 15 amino acids. In DNA, the CDR3 is TGTGCCAGCTCGGAGGAGGGGGTGCCACATGAAAAACTGTTTTTT. Translating it yields CASSEEGVPHEKLFF.

The gene calls are TRBV7-2 and TRBJ2-7; TRBD2 is a possible D gene (7 bases). Germline CDR1 reads SGHTA; CDR2 reads FQGNSA. Trimming took 5 bases from V and 2 from J, leaving 10 bases between them. This CDR3 has 13 residues. This CDR3 is CASSPGGPYEQYF. The CDR3 coding sequence is TGTGCCAGCAGCCCCGGGGGGCCCTACGAGCAGTACTTC. Based on the CDR3 plus reference TRBV7-2 and TRBJ2-7, the full variable domain is GAGVSQSPSNKVTEKGKDVELRCDPISGHTALYWYRQSLGQGLEFLIYFQGNSAPDKSGLPSDRFSAERTGGSVSTLTIQRTQQEDSAVYLCASSPGGPYEQYFGPGTRLTVT.

The V gene is TRBV6-6, the J gene TRBJ2-5; D not resolved. Germline values: CDR1 MNHNY, CDR2 SVGAGI (reference sequence). The CDR3 spans 13 residues. Trimming stripped 6 bases from V and 0 bases from J, with 8 bases between. Written as DNA, the CDR3 is TGTGCCAGCAGGACTGCGAACCAAGAGACCCAGTACTTC. This gives the protein CASRTANQETQYF.

The chain recombines TRBV6-5 with TRBJ2-7, with D maybe TRBD2 (6 bases). The germline V gene has CDR1 MNHEY and CDR2 SVGAGI. Trimming stripped 6 bases from V and 7 bases from J, with 19 bases between. CDR3 size: 14 residues. Here the CDR3 reads CASRLSSAGREQYF. CDR3 DNA: TGTGCCAGCAGGCTCAGCAGTGCGGGGAGAGAGCAGTACTTC.

This chain joins TRBV5-6 and TRBJ2-2; D might be TRBD1 or TRBD2, each matching 5 bases. The ends were cut back, 4 bases at V and 0 bases at J, with 10 bases in the middle. Per germline, CDR1 SGHDT and CDR2 YYEEEE. The CDR3 is made up of 15 amino acids. The CDR3 sequence is CASSPGTANTGELFF. CDR3 bases: TGTGCCAGCAGCCCCGGGACCGCGAACACCGGGGAGCTGTTTTTT.

The chain recombines TRBV9 with TRBJ2-7, with 8 bases identical to TRBD1. V lost 0 bases, J lost 5 bases, and 10 bases stayed unmatched. Germline V gene lookup returns CDR1 SGDLS and CDR2 YYNGEE. The CDR3 is 16 amino acids. The CDR3 nucleotides read TGTGCCAGCAGCGTAGTATCGGGTGGACAGGGTGACGAGCAGTACTTC. Amino acids: CASSVVSGGQGDEQYF.

This sequence joins TRBV5-4 and TRBJ1-5; 7 bases are a match to TRBD1. The J segment lost 6 bases and the V segment lost 4 bases, leaving 4 bases of the junction unmatched. Germline lookup yields CDR1 SGHNT and CDR2 YYREEE (reference sequence). The CDR3 is 13 residues long. CDR3 bases: TGTGCCAGCAGCACAGGGGTGTCTCAGCCCCAGCATTTT. It specifies CASSTGVSQPQHF. Looking up the rest from reference TRBV5-4 and TRBJ1-5 gives the full variable domain: ETGVTQSPTHLIKTRGQQVTLRCSSQSGHNTVSWYQQALGQGPQFIFQYYREEENGRGNFPPRFSGLQFPNYSSELNVNALELDDSALYLCASSTGVSQPQHFGDGTRLSIL.

CDR3 bases: TGTGCCATCAGTGACGTGGGAGGGAGCACAGATACGCAGTATTTT. Translated, it gives CAISDVGGSTDTQYF. The rearrangement links TRBV10-3 to TRBJ2-3; 7 nucleotides agree with TRBD2. This CDR3 is built from 15 residues. The ends lost 3 bases at V and 0 bases at J; junction bases unmatched: 3. Germline loops: CDR1 ENHRY, CDR2 SYGVKD.

The chain has TRBV30 and TRBJ2-6; 10 bases match TRBD1. The J segment lost 4 bases and the V segment lost 7 bases, leaving 7 bases of the junction unmatched. The CDR3 runs 15 residues. Germline CDR1 reads GTSNPN; CDR2 reads SVGIG (reference sequence). The CDR3 nucleotides read TGTGCCTCGGGGACAGGGGTGGCGGGGGCCAACGTCCTGACTTTC. Its translation is CASGTGVAGANVLTF.

This chain joins TRBV30 and TRBJ2-7, with unresolved D. The germline V gene encodes CDR1 GTSNPN and CDR2 SVGIG (reference sequence). The V end lost 4 bases, the J end lost 0 bases, and 7 bases lay between the germline ends. The CDR3 is 12 residues long. CDR3 amino acids: CAWNTGSYEQYF. CDR3 DNA: TGTGCCTGGAATACGGGCTCCTACGAGCAGTACTTC.

The sample holds a few counts of this clone. Here the CDR3 DNA reads TGCGCCAGCAGCCAAGCCGGGACACTTAACTATGGCTACACCTTC. Amino acid sequence: CASSQAGTLNYGYTF. This chain uses TRBV4-3 with TRBJ1-2; possible D gene TRBD1, 6 bases. This CDR3 is 15 amino acids long. Germline V gives CDR1 LGHNA, CDR2 YSLEER. Trimming stripped 1 base from V and 1 base from J, with 10 bases between.

The V gene is TRBV9, the J gene TRBJ2-1; 10 bases match TRBD1. The CDR3 extends over 15 amino acids. Germline V gene lookup returns CDR1 SGDLS and CDR2 YYNGEE. V trimming: 4 bases; J trimming: 5 bases; junction bases outside the gene matches: 6. The CDR3 DNA follows: TGTGCCAGCAGCACCGGGACAGGGGCTGACAATGAGCAGTTCTTC. This translates into CASSTGTGADNEQFF.

This rearrangement joins TRBV7-9 to TRBJ2-7; possibly TRBD1 for D (5 bases). Germline V gene lookup returns CDR1 SEHNR and CDR2 FQNEAQ (reference sequence). V dropped 0 bases and J dropped 0 bases, with 9 bases sitting between them. The CDR3 is 15 residues long. CDR3 loop: CASSLALGHSYEQYF. The CDR3 nucleotides read TGTGCCAGCAGCTTAGCCCTGGGGCACTCCTACGAGCAGTACTTC. The variable domain in full, with the rest retrieved from reference TRBV7-9 and TRBJ2-7, is DTGVSQNPRHKITKRGQNVTFRCDPISEHNRLYWYRQTLGQGPEFLTYFQNEAQLEKSRLLSDRFSAERPKGSFSTLEIQRTEQGDSAMYLCASSLALGHSYEQYFGPGTRLTVT.

The chain recombines TRBV6-5 with TRBJ2-7; the D gene is possibly TRBD1 (6 bases). This CDR3 has 14 residues. The germline V and J ends were trimmed by 4 bases and 5 bases, with 15 bases remaining between them. CDR1 and CDR2 from the germline V gene are MNHEY and SVGAGI. CDR3 in amino acids: CASSFSRGTNEQYF. CDR3 DNA: TGTGCCAGCAGTTTCTCCAGGGGAACAAACGAGCAGTACTTC.

The V gene is TRBV4-3, the J gene TRBJ2-7, with 7 bases lining up with TRBD2. Germline V gene sequence: CDR1 LGHNA, CDR2 YSLEER. The CDR3 spans 18 residues. J lost 3 bases, V lost 3 bases, and 17 bases had no gene match. The CDR3 loop is CASSQGRGASGGNYEQYF. For the CDR3, the DNA is TGCGCCAGCAGCCAGGGAAGGGGCGCTAGCGGAGGGAACTACGAGCAGTACTTC.

V is TRBV5-6 and J is TRBJ2-7, with TRBD1 as a possible D gene (6 bases). Per the germline V gene, CDR1 is SGHDT and CDR2 is YYEEEE. There are 15 residues in the CDR3. V was shortened by 1 base and J by 2 bases, with 13 bases between the two germline ends. This CDR3 is CASSLFGTQTYEQYF. CDR3 nucleotide sequence: TGTGCCAGCAGCTTGTTTGGGACACAGACCTACGAGCAGTACTTC. The full variable domain, completed using reference TRBV5-6 and TRBJ2-7, is DAGVTQSPTHLIKTRGQQVTLRCSPKSGHDTVSWYQQALGQGPQFIFQYYEEEERQRGNFPDRFSGHQFPNYSSELNVNALLLGDSALYLCASSLFGTQTYEQYFGPGTRLTVT.

The V call is TRBV7-9, the J call TRBJ1-1; no clear D gene. Looked up from germline, CDR1 is SEHNR and CDR2 is FQNEAQ (reference sequence). Trimming cost V 5 bases and J 1 base, with 17 bases left between them. The CDR3 consists of 16 residues. CDR3 amino acids: CASSPPATGWNTEAFF. For the CDR3, the DNA is TGTGCCAGCAGCCCCCCCGCGACGGGTTGGAACACTGAAGCTTTCTTT.

V usage is TRBV5-4 and J usage is TRBJ2-7; a possible D gene is TRBD1 (5 bases). CDR3 length: 13 residues. Germline CDR1 is SGHNT and CDR2 is YYREEE (reference sequence). V lost 2 bases, J lost 3 bases, and 9 bases lay in between. CDR3 loop: CASSFPTGYEQYF. In nucleotides, the CDR3 is TGTGCCAGCAGCTTCCCCACAGGCTACGAGCAGTACTTC. Full variable domain (rest looked up from reference TRBV5-4 and TRBJ2-7): ETGVTQSPTHLIKTRGQQVTLRCSSQSGHNTVSWYQQALGQGPQFIFQYYREEENGRGNFPPRFSGLQFPNYSSELNVNALELDDSALYLCASSFPTGYEQYFGPGTRLTVT.

For the CDR3, the DNA is TGTGCCAGCAGCCCCCCGGAAGGGGGCCACTACGAGCAGTACTTC. This encodes CASSPPEGGHYEQYF. The V gene is TRBV7-9, the J gene TRBJ2-7; 7 nucleotides line up with TRBD1. The ends lost 5 bases at V and 3 bases at J; junction bases unmatched: 10. Germline values: CDR1 SEHNR, CDR2 FQNEAQ (reference sequence). The CDR3 runs 15 residues.